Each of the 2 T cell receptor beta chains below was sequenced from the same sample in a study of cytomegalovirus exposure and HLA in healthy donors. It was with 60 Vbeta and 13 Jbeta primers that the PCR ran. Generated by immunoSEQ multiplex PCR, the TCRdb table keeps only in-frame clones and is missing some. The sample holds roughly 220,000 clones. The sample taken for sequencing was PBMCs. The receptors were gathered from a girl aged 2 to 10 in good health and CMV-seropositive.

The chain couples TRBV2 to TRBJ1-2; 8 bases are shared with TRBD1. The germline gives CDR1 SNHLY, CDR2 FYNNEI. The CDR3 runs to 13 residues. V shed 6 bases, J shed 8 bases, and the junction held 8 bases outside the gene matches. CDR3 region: CASSLGQGQGYTF. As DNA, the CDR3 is TGTGCCAGCAGCCTCGGACAGGGTCAGGGCTACACCTTC.

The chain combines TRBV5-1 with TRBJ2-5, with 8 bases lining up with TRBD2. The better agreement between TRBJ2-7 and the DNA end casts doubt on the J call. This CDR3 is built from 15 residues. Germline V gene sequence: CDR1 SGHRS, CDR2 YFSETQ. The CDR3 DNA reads TGCGCCAGCAGCTTGAACGGGAGGGCCTTTAACGAGCAGTACTTC. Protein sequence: CASSLNGRAFNEQYF.